Shown below are 30 T cell receptor beta chains from a single sample sequenced in a study of shared clonotypes between healthy human individuals. Produced via immunoSEQ multiplex PCR; TCRdb's table is partial and in-frame only. Of approximately 640,000 clones in the sample, roughly 91% were seen once. Sequencing was done on a sample of memory CD8+ T cells from PBMCs. This sample's subset: CD45RO+ cells pooled with CCR7-negative TemRA cells. The receptors were sampled from a man between 18 and 35 years old in good health. Some clones in this sample may be carry-over from other donors' samples.

This clone was seen more than once but under ten times. A read error is likely here: a far larger clone is one base away. Other DNA variants within this sample encode the same CDR3. This chain links TRBV9 with TRBJ1-1, with D hard to call. The ends were cut back, 3 bases at V and 6 bases at J, with 9 bases in the middle. Germline CDR1 SGDLS, CDR2 YYNGEE. The length of the CDR3 is 12 residues. The CDR3 region has the DNA TGTGCCAGCAGCGCCGGCGGGGCTGAAGCTTTCTTT. It codes for CASSAGGAEAFF.

This chain uses TRBV4-1 with TRBJ2-1; no definite D call. V was pared by 2 bases and J by 7 bases, with 18 bases between. From germline, CDR1 is MGHRA and CDR2 YSYEKL. This CDR3 spans 16 amino acids. CDR3 in DNA: TGCGCCAGCAGCCAATCGGTTAAGGTGGTGGGGAATGAGCAGTTCTTC. Its translation: CASSQSVKVVGNEQFF.

V usage is TRBV4-1 and J usage is TRBJ1-2, with a possible D match to TRBD1 (5 bases). Trimming took 2 bases from V and 6 from J, leaving 13 bases between them. The CDR3 runs to 14 residues. The germline gives CDR1 MGHRA, CDR2 YSYEKL. The CDR3 nucleotides are TGCGCCAGCAGCCAACACGGGACCGGAAATGGCTACACCTTC. This translates into CASSQHGTGNGYTF.

This clone was seen only once. The chain employs TRBV5-8 and TRBJ1-5; no clear D. Germline-derived CDR1 and CDR2 are SGHTS and YDEGEE. V lost 2 bases to trimming and J lost 9 bases, with 9 bases between them. The CDR3 is 12 residues long. The CDR3 DNA follows: TGTGCCAGCAGCTTAGGTCATCGGCCCCAGCATTTT. It yields the protein CASSLGHRPQHF.

About this clone itself: Other DNA sequences in the same sample also yield this CDR3. The chain uses TRBV27 and TRBJ1-5; TRBD1 might be the D (5 bases). CDR3 size: 14 residues. V lost 5 bases to trimming and J lost 1 base, with 9 bases between them. Germline V gene sequence: CDR1 MNHEY, CDR2 SMNVEV (reference sequence). Written as DNA, the CDR3 is TGTGCCAGCAGTCCAAGGGACAGCAATCAGCCCCAGCATTTT. This encodes CASSPRDSNQPQHF.

The genes are TRBV7-9 and TRBJ2-3; 9 nucleotides line up with TRBD2. After removal of 1 base from V and 3 bases from J, the junction contained 8 bases not matched to a gene. Germline V gene lookup returns CDR1 SEHNR and CDR2 FQNEAQ (reference sequence). The CDR3 runs to 17 residues. CDR3 DNA: TGTGCCAGCAGCTTAGATCACAGCGGGAGGTTGACAGATACGCAGTATTTT. It yields the protein CASSLDHSGRLTDTQYF.

This chain connects TRBV13 to TRBJ1-2; D is ambiguous. The germline CDR1 and CDR2 sequences are PRHDT and FYEKMQ (reference sequence). V was cut by 6 bases and J by 7 bases, with 21 bases left in between. This CDR3 region has 15 residues. CDR3 region: CASSQSPRAEGGYTF. Here the CDR3 DNA reads TGTGCCAGCAGTCAGTCCCCCCGGGCGGAGGGTGGCTACACCTTC.

The rearrangement uses TRBV7-2 and TRBJ2-7; D is unclear. Trimming cost V 1 base and J 4 bases, with 11 bases left between them. The germline gives CDR1 SGHTA, CDR2 FQGNSA. The CDR3 is made up of 14 amino acids. CDR3 protein: CASSLVFQEYEQYF. CDR3 bases: TGTGCCAGCAGCTTAGTCTTCCAGGAATACGAGCAGTACTTC. Filled out from reference TRBV7-2 and TRBJ2-7, the complete variable domain reads GAGVSQSPSNKVTEKGKDVELRCDPISGHTALYWYRQSLGQGLEFLIYFQGNSAPDKSGLPSDRFSAERTGGSVSTLTIQRTQQEDSAVYLCASSLVFQEYEQYFGPGTRLTVT.

This sequence joins TRBV10-2 and TRBJ2-2, with D possibly TRBD2 on 6 matching bases. V was clipped by 10 bases and J by 3 bases, with 15 bases between them. The CDR3 runs to 14 residues. Germline CDR1 WSHSY, CDR2 SAAADI. The CDR3 loop reads CATQPGLYTGELFF. The CDR3 bases are TGCGCCACGCAACCGGGACTTTACACCGGGGAGCTGTTTTTT.

The chain uses TRBV29-1 and TRBJ2-7, with no clear D. V lost 4 bases to trimming and J lost 0 bases, with 7 bases between them. This CDR3 has 12 residues. Germline CDR1 is SQVTM and CDR2 is ANQGSEA. The CDR3 sequence: CSVVTSSYEQYF. CDR3 in DNA: TGCAGCGTTGTAACCAGCTCCTACGAGCAGTACTTC.

The genes are TRBV15 and TRBJ2-1; TRBD2 might be the D (6 bases). CDR1 is LNHNV and CDR2 is YYDKDF in the germline V gene (reference sequence). The CDR3 has 14 residues. V lost 5 bases to trimming and J lost 5 bases, with 13 bases between them. The CDR3 here is CATSAGSGDNEQFF. CDR3 bases: TGTGCCACCAGCGCCGGGAGTGGAGACAATGAGCAGTTCTTC. The full variable domain, rest sourced from reference TRBV15 and TRBJ2-1, is DAMVIQNPRYQVTQFGKPVTLSCSQTLNHNVMYWYQQKSSQAPKLLFHYYDKDFNNEADTPDNFQSRRPNTSFCFLDIRSPGLGDTAMYLCATSAGSGDNEQFFGPGTRLTVL.

CDR3: CASRQRDRGLPQHF. Written as DNA, the CDR3 is TGTGCCAGCAGGCAAAGGGACAGGGGGTTACCCCAGCATTTT. V and J are TRBV6-5 and TRBJ1-5, with 11 bases matching TRBD1. This CDR3 is built from 14 residues. Looked up from germline, CDR1 is MNHEY and CDR2 is SVGAGI. V gave up 6 bases and J gave up 10 bases; unmatched junction bases: 8.

The rearrangement uses TRBV29-1 and TRBJ1-1; D is unresolved. The V end lost 4 bases, the J end lost 3 bases, and 18 bases lay between the germline ends. The CDR3 runs to 15 residues. The germline CDR1 and CDR2 sequences are SQVTM and ANQGSEA. The CDR3 DNA is TGCAGCGTTGCCCGCAAGGGCGTTGTAGACACTGAAGCTTTCTTT. Translated: CSVARKGVVDTEAFF. The entire variable domain, with the rest obtained from reference TRBV29-1 and TRBJ1-1, is as follows: SAVISQKPSRDICQRGTSLTIQCQVDSQVTMMFWYRQQPGQSLTLIATANQGSEATYESGFVIDKFPISRPNLTFSTLTVSNMSPEDSSIYLCSVARKGVVDTEAFFGQGTRLTVV.

The chain joins TRBV15 to TRBJ2-3; possibly TRBD1 or TRBD2 for D (5 bases each). The CDR3 spans 16 residues. Germline V gene data show CDR1 as LNHNV and CDR2 as YYDKDF (reference sequence). V shed 0 bases and J shed 5 bases, with 15 bases lying between them. The CDR3 protein is CATSRDREGLEDTQYF. CDR3 in DNA: TGTGCCACCAGCAGAGATCGCGAGGGGCTTGAAGATACGCAGTATTTT.

The chain is built from TRBV7-9 and TRBJ2-1; possibly TRBD2 for D (6 bases). The CDR3 loop spans 15 amino acids. Germline values: CDR1 SEHNR, CDR2 FQNEAQ (reference sequence). This CDR3 reads CGGPIAGKDDNEQFF. CDR3 sequence (DNA): TGTGGCGGACCAATTGCGGGAAAGGATGACAATGAGCAGTTCTTC.

The rearrangement links TRBV28 to TRBJ2-7; the match to TRBD2 covers 8 bases. CDR1 is MDHEN and CDR2 is SYDVKM in the germline V gene. CDR3 size: 14 residues. Trimming cost V 3 bases and J 3 bases; bases outside gene matches: 4. The CDR3 coding sequence is TGTGCCAGCAGTTTGTGGCGGGAGGTCTACGAGCAGTACTTC. The encoded protein is CASSLWREVYEQYF. Together with reference TRBV28 and TRBJ2-7, the CDR3 gives the full variable domain: DVKVTQSSRYLVKRTGEKVFLECVQDMDHENMFWYRQDPGLGLRLIYFSYDVKMKEKGDIPEGYSVSREKKERFSLILESASTNQTSMYLCASSLWREVYEQYFGPGTRLTVT.

The chain couples TRBV6-5 to TRBJ1-1; D call uncertain. V lost 3 bases and J 1 base, leaving 6 bases between the germline ends. The germline V gene has CDR1 MNHEY and CDR2 SVGAGI. The length of the CDR3 is 13 residues. Here the CDR3 reads CASSYMENTEAFF. CDR3 in DNA: TGTGCCAGCAGTTATATGGAGAACACTGAAGCTTTCTTT.

This clone turned up a few times. Its ends do not fully match the called genes, so a read error is possible. This chain uses TRBV5-8 with TRBJ1-2; 7 bases match TRBD1. The CDR3 is made up of 13 amino acids. Looked up from germline, CDR1 is SGHTS and CDR2 is YDEGEE. CDR3 sequence (DNA): TGTGCCAGCAGCCCCCGGAGACAGGGAAGAGAGGACTTC. It is translated as CASSPRRQGREDF.

The chain combines TRBV4-1 with TRBJ2-2, with D possibly being TRBD1 or TRBD2 (5 bases each). The CDR3 consists of 15 residues. Germline CDR1 reads MGHRA; CDR2 reads YSYEKL. Trimming took off 2 bases at V and 5 bases at J, with 12 bases between the two ends. DNA for the CDR3: TGCGCCAGCAGCCAACCTCCGTGGGGGACCGGGGAGCTGTTTTTT. It is translated as CASSQPPWGTGELFF.

The CDR3 nucleotides read TGTGCCAGCGGTGCAGGGACGACTAATGAAAAACTGTTTTTT. Amino acid sequence: CASGAGTTNEKLFF. This chain connects TRBV9 to TRBJ1-4; D is possibly TRBD1 (5 bases). Deletions cut 7 bases from V and 2 bases from J, with 12 bases between. The CDR3 sequence is 14 residues long. Germline V gene sequence: CDR1 SGDLS, CDR2 YYNGEE.

This chain connects TRBV7-9 to TRBJ2-7; no clear D gene. V was cut by 5 bases and J by 1 base, with 15 bases left in between. CDR1 and CDR2 from the germline V gene are SEHNR and FQNEAQ (reference sequence). The CDR3 runs 15 residues. CDR3: CASSPVGPSSYEQYF. The DNA of the CDR3 is TGTGCCAGCAGCCCCGTCGGGCCCTCGTCCTACGAGCAGTACTTC.

J is TRBJ2-3 and V is TRBV6-4; 9 nucleotides line up with TRBD1. Per the germline V gene, CDR1 is MRHNA and CDR2 is SNTAGT. The V and J ends lost 6 bases and 3 bases, in that order; junction bases with no gene match: 7. This CDR3 has 15 amino acids. The CDR3 DNA sequence: TGTGCCAGCAGCGAAAGGGACAGGGCAACAGATACGCAGTATTTT. Protein: CASSERDRATDTQYF.

This clone has just one count. This chain joins TRBV7-9 and TRBJ2-3; 7 bases line up with TRBD1. Germline V gene lookup returns CDR1 SEHNR and CDR2 FQNEAQ (reference sequence). The CDR3 covers 15 residues. V trimming: 4 bases; J trimming: 3 bases; junction bases outside the gene matches: 7. The DNA for the CDR3 is TGTGCCAGCAGCTACAGGGGTAGAGGGACAGATACGCAGTATTTT. Its translation is CASSYRGRGTDTQYF.

V gene TRBV5-1 combines with J gene TRBJ2-2; possibly TRBD2 for D (5 bases). Between the trimmed V and J ends, which lost 4 bases and 7 bases, there was a span of 14 bases. This CDR3 is built from 14 residues. CDR1 SGHRS and CDR2 YFSETQ come from the germline V gene. CDR3 residues: CASSTSREGGELFF. CDR3 in DNA: TGCGCCAGCAGCACTTCCCGGGAAGGCGGGGAGCTGTTTTTT.

V and J are TRBV4-1 and TRBJ1-3; D not certain. Trimming removed 3 bases from V and 1 base from J, with 13 bases in between. CDR1 MGHRA and CDR2 YSYEKL come from the germline V gene. This CDR3 spans 16 amino acids. The DNA for the CDR3 is TGCGCCAGCAGCCAGGCCGGACTGACTTCTGGAAACACCATATATTTT. It is translated as CASSQAGLTSGNTIYF.

V gene TRBV11-3 combines with J gene TRBJ2-1, with unresolved D. The CDR3 extends over 14 amino acids. Trimming cost V 2 bases and J 7 bases, with 12 bases left between them. CDR1 is SGHNT and CDR2 is YENEEA in the germline V gene. The CDR3 sequence: CASSLKGSQNEQFF. For the CDR3, the DNA is TGTGCCAGCAGCTTAAAGGGATCTCAGAATGAGCAGTTCTTC.

As DNA, the CDR3 is TGTGCCAGCAGTGAACTAGGCCCGAACACCGGGGAGCTGTTTTTT. It translates to CASSELGPNTGELFF. This chain joins TRBV2 and TRBJ2-2, with D unresolved. V dropped 2 bases and J dropped 0 bases, with 7 bases sitting between them. The CDR3 consists of 15 residues. Looked up from germline, CDR1 is SNHLY and CDR2 is FYNNEI. Full variable domain (rest looked up from reference TRBV2 and TRBJ2-2): EPEVTQTPSHQVTQMGQEVILRCVPISNHLYFYWYRQILGQKVEFLVSFYNNEISEKSEIFDDQFSVERPDGSNFTLKIRSTKLEDSAMYFCASSELGPNTGELFFGEGSRLTVL.

The V gene is TRBV19, the J gene TRBJ2-5, with TRBD2 matching 7 bases. Germline assignment: CDR1 LNHDA and CDR2 SQIVND (reference sequence). The V and J ends lost 3 bases and 3 bases, in that order; junction bases with no gene match: 7. The CDR3 is 15 residues long. The CDR3 loop reads CASSMGVGTKETQYF. For the CDR3, the DNA is TGTGCCAGTAGTATGGGTGTAGGGACTAAAGAGACCCAGTACTTC. Full variable domain (outside the CDR3, taken from reference TRBV19 and TRBJ2-5): DGGITQSPKYLFRKEGQNVTLSCEQNLNHDAMYWYRQDPGQGLRLIYYSQIVNDFQKGDIAEGYSVSREKKESFPLTVTSAQKNPTAFYLCASSMGVGTKETQYFGPGTRLLVL.

Regarding this clone: Other nucleotide sequences in the sample specify the same CDR3. The rearrangement joins TRBV7-9 to TRBJ2-7; weak D call: TRBD1 (5 bases). This CDR3 has 14 amino acids. The germline V gene has CDR1 SEHNR and CDR2 FQNEAQ (reference sequence). Trimming took 2 bases from V and 2 from J, leaving 10 bases between them. The CDR3 loop is CASSLTGTAYEQYF. CDR3 sequence (DNA): TGTGCCAGCAGCTTAACAGGTACTGCCTACGAGCAGTACTTC.

The chain carries TRBV6-4 and TRBJ2-1, with 7 positions matching TRBD2. V shed 4 bases and J 5 bases; nucleotides not matched to a gene: 5. CDR1 and CDR2 (germline): MRHNA, SNTAGT. The CDR3 totals 14 residues. CDR3 amino acids: CASSGASGNNEQFF. In DNA, the CDR3 is TGTGCCAGCAGTGGGGCTAGCGGTAACAATGAGCAGTTCTTC.